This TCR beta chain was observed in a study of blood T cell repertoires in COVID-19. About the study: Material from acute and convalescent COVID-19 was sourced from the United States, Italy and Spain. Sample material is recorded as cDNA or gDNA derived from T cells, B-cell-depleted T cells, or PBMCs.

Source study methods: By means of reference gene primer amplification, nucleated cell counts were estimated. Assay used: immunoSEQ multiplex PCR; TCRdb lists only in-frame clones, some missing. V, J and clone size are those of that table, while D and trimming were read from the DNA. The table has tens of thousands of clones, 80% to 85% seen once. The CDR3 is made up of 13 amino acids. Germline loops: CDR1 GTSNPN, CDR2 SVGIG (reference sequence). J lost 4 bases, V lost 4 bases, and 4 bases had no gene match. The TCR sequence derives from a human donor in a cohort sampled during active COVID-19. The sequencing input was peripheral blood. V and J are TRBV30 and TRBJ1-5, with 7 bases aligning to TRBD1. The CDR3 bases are TGTGCCTGGAACACGGGACAGAATCAGCCCCAGCATTTT. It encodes CAWNTGQNQPQHF.